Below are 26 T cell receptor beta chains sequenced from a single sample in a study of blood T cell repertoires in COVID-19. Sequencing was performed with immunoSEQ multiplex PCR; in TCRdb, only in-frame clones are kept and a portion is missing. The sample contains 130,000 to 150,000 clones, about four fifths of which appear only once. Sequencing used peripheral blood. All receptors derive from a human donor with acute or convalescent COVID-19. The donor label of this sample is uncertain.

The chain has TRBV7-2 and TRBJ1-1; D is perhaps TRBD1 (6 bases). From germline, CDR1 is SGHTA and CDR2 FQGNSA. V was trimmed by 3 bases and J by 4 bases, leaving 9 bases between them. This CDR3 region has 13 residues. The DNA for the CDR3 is TGTGCCAGCAGCTTGCTCAGGGGCACTGAAGCTTTCTTT. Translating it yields CASSLLRGTEAFF.

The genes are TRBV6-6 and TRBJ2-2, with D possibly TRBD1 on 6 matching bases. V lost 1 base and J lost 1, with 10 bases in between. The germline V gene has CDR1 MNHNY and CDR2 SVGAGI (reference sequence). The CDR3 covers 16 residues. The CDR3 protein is CASSYYDRMNTGELFF. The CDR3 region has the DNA TGTGCCAGCAGTTACTACGACAGGATGAACACCGGGGAGCTGTTTTTT.

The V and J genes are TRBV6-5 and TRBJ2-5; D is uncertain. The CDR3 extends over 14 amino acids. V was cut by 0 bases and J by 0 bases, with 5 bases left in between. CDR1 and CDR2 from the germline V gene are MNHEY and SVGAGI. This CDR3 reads CASSYSGHQETQYF. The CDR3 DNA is TGTGCCAGCAGTTACTCCGGTCACCAAGAGACCCAGTACTTC.

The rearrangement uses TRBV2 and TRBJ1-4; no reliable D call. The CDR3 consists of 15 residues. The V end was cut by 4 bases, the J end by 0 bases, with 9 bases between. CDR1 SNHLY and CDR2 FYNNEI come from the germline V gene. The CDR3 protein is CASSGGKATNEKLFF. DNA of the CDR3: TGTGCCAGCAGTGGAGGAAAAGCAACTAATGAAAAACTGTTTTTT.

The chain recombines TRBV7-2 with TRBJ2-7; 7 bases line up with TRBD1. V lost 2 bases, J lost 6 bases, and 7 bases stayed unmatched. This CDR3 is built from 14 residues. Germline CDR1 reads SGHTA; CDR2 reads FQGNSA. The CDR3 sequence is CASSLYGTVGEQYV. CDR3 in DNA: TGTGCCAGCAGCTTATATGGGACAGTCGGCGAGCAGTACGTC.

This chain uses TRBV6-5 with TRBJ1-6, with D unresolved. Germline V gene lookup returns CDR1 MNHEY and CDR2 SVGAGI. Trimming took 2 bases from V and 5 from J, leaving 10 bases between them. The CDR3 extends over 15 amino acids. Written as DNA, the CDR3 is TGTGCCAGCAGTTACGAACCGGGTGATAATTCACCCCTCCACTTT. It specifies CASSYEPGDNSPLHF.

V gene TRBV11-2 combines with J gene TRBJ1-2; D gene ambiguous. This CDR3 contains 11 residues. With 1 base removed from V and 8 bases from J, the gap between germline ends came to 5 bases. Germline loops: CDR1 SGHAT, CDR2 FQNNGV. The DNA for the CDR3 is TGTGCCAGCAGCTTAGGTCTGGGCTACACCTTC. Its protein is CASSLGLGYTF. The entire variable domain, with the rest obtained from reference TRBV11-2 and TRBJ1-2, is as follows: EAGVAQSPRYKIIEKRQSVAFWCNPISGHATLYWYQQILGQGPKLLIQFQNNGVVDDSQLPKDRFSAERLKGVDSTLKIQPAKLEDSAVYLCASSLGLGYTFGSGTRLTVV.

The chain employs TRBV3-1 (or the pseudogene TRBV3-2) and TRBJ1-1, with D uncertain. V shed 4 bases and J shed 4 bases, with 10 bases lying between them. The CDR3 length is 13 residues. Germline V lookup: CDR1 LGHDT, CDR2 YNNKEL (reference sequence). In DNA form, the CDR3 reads TGTGCCAGCAGCCCCACGAGGCTCACTGAAGCTTTCTTT. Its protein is CASSPTRLTEAFF.

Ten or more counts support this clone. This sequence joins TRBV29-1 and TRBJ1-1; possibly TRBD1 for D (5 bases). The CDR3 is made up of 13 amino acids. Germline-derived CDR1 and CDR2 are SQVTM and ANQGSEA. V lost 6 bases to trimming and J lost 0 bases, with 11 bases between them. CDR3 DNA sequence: TGCAGCGTGGGGGGACTCCTGAACACTGAAGCTTTCTTT. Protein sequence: CSVGGLLNTEAFF.

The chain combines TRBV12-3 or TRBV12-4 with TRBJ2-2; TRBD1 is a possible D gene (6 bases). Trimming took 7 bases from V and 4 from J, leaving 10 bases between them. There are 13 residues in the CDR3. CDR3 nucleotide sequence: TGTGCCAGCACCCAAGGGGGCACCGGGGAGCTGTTTTTT. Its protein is CASTQGGTGELFF.

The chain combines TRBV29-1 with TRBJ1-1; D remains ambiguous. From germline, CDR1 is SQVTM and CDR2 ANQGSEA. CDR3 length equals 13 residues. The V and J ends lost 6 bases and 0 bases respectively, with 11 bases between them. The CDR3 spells CSVTDGMNTEAFF. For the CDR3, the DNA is TGCAGCGTGACGGACGGGATGAACACTGAAGCTTTCTTT. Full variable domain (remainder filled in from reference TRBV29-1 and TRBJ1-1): SAVISQKPSRDICQRGTSLTIQCQVDSQVTMMFWYRQQPGQSLTLIATANQGSEATYESGFVIDKFPISRPNLTFSTLTVSNMSPEDSSIYLCSVTDGMNTEAFFGQGTRLTVV.

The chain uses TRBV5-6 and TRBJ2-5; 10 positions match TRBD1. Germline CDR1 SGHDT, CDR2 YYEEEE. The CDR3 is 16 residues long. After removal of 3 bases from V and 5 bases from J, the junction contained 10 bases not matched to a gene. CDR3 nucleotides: TGTGCCAGCAGCTCGACCATGACAGGGGGCGCGGAGACCCAGTACTTC. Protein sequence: CASSSTMTGGAETQYF. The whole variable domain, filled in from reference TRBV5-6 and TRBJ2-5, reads DAGVTQSPTHLIKTRGQQVTLRCSPKSGHDTVSWYQQALGQGPQFIFQYYEEEERQRGNFPDRFSGHQFPNYSSELNVNALLLGDSALYLCASSSTMTGGAETQYFGPGTRLLVL.

CDR3 residues: CAAALGGPINEQFF. The CDR3 DNA is TGTGCAGCAGCCCTCGGGGGGCCGATCAATGAGCAGTTCTTC. The chain combines TRBV11-1 with TRBJ2-1; D possibly corresponds to TRBD2 (7 bases). CDR3 length equals 14 residues. CDR1 and CDR2 from the germline V gene are SGHAT and FQDESV (reference sequence).

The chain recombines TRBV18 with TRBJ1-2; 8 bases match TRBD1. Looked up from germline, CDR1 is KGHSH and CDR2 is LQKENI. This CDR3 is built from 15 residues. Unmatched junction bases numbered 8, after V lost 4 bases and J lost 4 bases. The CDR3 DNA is TGTGCCAGCTCACTACGGACAGGGTTAGGCTATGGCTACACCTTC. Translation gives CASSLRTGLGYGYTF.

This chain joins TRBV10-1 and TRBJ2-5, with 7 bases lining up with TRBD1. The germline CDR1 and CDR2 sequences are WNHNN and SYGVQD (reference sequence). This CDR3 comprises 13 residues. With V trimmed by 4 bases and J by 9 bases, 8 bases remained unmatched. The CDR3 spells CASSAGPRGPQYF. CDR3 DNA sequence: TGCGCCAGCAGTGCTGGGCCGAGGGGGCCCCAGTACTTC.

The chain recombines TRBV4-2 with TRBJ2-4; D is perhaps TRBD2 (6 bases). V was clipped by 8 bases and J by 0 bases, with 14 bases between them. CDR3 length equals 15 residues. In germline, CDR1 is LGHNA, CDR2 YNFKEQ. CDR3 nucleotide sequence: TGTGCCAGCCGCGCTGGGGGACTAGCCAAAAACATTCAGTACTTC. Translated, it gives CASRAGGLAKNIQYF.

The CDR3 spells CASNLGGLVAFF. In DNA form, the CDR3 reads TGTGCCAGCAACCTAGGGGGCCTAGTGGCTTTCTTT. The chain has TRBV12-3 or TRBV12-4 and TRBJ1-1, with 7 bases aligning to TRBD1. The CDR3 is 12 residues long. V trimming: 7 bases; J trimming: 11 bases; junction bases outside the gene matches: 10.

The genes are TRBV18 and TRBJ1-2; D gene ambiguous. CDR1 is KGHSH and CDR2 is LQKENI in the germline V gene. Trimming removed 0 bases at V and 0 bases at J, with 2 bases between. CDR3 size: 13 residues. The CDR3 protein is CASSPPANYGYTF. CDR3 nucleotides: TGTGCCAGCTCACCACCCGCTAACTATGGCTACACCTTC.

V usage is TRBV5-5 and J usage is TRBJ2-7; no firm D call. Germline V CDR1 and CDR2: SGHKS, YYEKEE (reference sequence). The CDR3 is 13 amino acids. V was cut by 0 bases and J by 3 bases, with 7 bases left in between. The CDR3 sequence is CASSLAVGYEQYF. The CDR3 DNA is TGTGCCAGCAGCTTGGCCGTCGGCTACGAGCAGTACTTC.

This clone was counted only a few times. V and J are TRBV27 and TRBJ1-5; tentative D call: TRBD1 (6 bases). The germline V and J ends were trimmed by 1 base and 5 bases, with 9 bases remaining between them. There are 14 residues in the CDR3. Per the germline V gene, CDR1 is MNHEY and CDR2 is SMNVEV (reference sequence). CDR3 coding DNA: TGTGCCAGCAGTTTATATGCAGGGGATCAGCCCCAGCATTTT. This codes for CASSLYAGDQPQHF.

Here the CDR3 DNA reads TGTGCCAGCAGCCCCGGGACAGGGGCCCTTAATGAAAAACTGTTTTTT. Its protein is CASSPGTGALNEKLFF. The chain employs TRBV3-1 (or the pseudogene TRBV3-2) and TRBJ1-4, with 10 bases lining up with TRBD1. Germline values: CDR1 LGHDT, CDR2 YNNKEL (reference sequence). The CDR3 is 16 residues long. V gave up 4 bases and J gave up 4 bases; unmatched junction bases: 6.

The DNA for the CDR3 is TGTGCCAGCAGCCGGAGTGAAGATACGCAGTATTTT. Protein: CASSRSEDTQYF. J is TRBJ2-3 and V is TRBV7-9, with no clear D. V shed 5 bases and J shed 5 bases, with 8 bases lying between them. Germline assignment: CDR1 SEHNR and CDR2 FQNEAQ (reference sequence). The CDR3 is 12 amino acids.

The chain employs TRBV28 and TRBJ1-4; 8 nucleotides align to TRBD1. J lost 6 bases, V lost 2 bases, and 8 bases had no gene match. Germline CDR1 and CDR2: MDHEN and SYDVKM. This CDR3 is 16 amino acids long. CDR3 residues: CASSLTRQGTDEKLFF. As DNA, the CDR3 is TGTGCCAGCAGTTTAACCCGACAGGGGACAGATGAAAAACTGTTTTTT.

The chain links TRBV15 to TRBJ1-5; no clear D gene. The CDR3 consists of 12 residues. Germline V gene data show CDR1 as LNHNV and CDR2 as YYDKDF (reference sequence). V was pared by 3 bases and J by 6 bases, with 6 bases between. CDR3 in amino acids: CATSSSSQPQHF. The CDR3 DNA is TGTGCCACCAGCAGCTCGAGTCAGCCCCAGCATTTT. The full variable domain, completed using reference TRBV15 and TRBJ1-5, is DAMVIQNPRYQVTQFGKPVTLSCSQTLNHNVMYWYQQKSSQAPKLLFHYYDKDFNNEADTPDNFQSRRPNTSFCFLDIRSPGLGDTAMYLCATSSSSQPQHFGDGTRLSIL.

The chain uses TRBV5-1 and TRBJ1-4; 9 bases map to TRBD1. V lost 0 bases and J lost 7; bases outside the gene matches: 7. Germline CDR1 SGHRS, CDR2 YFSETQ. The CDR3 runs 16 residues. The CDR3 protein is CASSLEQGAFSEKLFF. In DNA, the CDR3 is TGCGCCAGCAGCTTGGAACAGGGGGCCTTCAGTGAAAAACTGTTTTTT.

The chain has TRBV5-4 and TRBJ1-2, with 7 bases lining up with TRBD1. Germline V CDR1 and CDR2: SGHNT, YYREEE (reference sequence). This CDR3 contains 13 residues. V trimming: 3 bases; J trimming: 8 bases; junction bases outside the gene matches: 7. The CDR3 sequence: CASSWHRGDGYTF. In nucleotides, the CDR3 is TGTGCCAGCAGCTGGCACAGGGGTGACGGCTACACCTTC.